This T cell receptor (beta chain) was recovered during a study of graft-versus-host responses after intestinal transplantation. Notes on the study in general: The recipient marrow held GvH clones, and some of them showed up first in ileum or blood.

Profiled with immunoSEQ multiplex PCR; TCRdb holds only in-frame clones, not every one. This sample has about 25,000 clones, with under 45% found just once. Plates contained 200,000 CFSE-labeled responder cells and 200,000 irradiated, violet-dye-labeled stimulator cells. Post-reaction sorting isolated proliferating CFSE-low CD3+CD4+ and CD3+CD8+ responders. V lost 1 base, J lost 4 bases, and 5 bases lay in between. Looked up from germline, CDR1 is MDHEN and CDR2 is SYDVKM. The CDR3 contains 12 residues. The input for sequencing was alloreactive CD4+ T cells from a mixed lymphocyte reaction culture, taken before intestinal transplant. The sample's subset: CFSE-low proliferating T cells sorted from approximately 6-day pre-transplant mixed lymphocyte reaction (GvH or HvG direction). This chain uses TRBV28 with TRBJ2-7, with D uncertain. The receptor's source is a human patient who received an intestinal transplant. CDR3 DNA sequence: TGTGCCAGCAGTTTATCCCAGTACGAGCAGTACTTC. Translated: CASSLSQYEQYF.